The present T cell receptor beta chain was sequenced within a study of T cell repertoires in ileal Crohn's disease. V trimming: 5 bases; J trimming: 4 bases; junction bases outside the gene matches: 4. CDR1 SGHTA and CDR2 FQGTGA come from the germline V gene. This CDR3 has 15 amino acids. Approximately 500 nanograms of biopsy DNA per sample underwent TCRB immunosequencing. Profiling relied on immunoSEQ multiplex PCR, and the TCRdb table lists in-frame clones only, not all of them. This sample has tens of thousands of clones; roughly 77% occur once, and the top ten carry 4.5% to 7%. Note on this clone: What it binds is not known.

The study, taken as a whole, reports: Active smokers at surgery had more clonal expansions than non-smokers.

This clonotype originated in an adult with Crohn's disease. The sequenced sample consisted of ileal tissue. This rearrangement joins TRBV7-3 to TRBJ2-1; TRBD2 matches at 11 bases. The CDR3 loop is CASSPTSGEYNEQFF. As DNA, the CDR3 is TGTGCCAGCAGCCCGACTAGCGGGGAATACAATGAGCAGTTCTTC.